This paragraph covers one T cell receptor beta chain sequence. What it binds is unknown. Germline lookup yields CDR1 DFQATT and CDR2 SNEGSKA (reference sequence). The CDR3 totals 15 residues. The J segment lost 6 bases and the V segment lost 3 bases, leaving 11 bases of the junction unmatched. The authors ran a second PCR of roughly 7 to 11 cycles using a sample-barcoded 5' primer and a J-beta primer mix. With 12 random nucleotides, a template-switch adaptor tagged each individual cDNA molecule. MiXCR, applied by TCRdb to the 5' RACE reads, yields one record per CDR3 protein. The data show fewer than 2 million distinct CDR3 sequences, with about 39% seen just once and about 23% held by the top ten. These data are taken from a study of blood T cells in healthy people across ages. Study outcomes and limitations: Donor CMV status, an unknown factor, possibly confounded changes in expanded clonotypes. Estimated diversity that came from one million T cells was considered an underestimate. Comparison with aged donors showed that long-lived donors had more naive CD4+ cells and higher diversity.

Sequenced: blood. The V gene is TRBV20-1, the J gene TRBJ2-7; 10 bases align to TRBD1. The sequence derives from a human donor in good health. In nucleotides, the CDR3 is TGCAGTGCTAGTGACCCGGGACAGGGGTTTGGCGAGCAGTACTTC. This codes for CSASDPGQGFGEQYF.